Each of the 21 T cell receptor beta chains below was sequenced from the same sample in a study of regulatory T cells in long-lasting Graves disease. Time point noted: newly diagnosed GD, antithyroid drugs for less than 3 months. Generation of the TCR library employed RNA extracted from PBMCs. The authors built TCR beta libraries using iRepertoire HTBI primers and Arm-PCR of CDR3 regions. TCRdb used MiXCR to reprocess the multiplex PCR reads, holding one entry per CDR3 protein. The sample lists about half a million distinct CDR3 sequences, 12% occurring once. Separately, the same data were catalogued under a study of T cells in Graves' hyperthyroidism and ophthalmopathy.

This material consisted of peripheral blood mononuclear cells (PBMCs), taken at new diagnosis, from a patient treated with antithyroid drugs. The receptors come from a woman aged 25 to 39 with Graves disease.

Only a few counts were recorded for this clonotype. This rearrangement joins TRBV11-2 to TRBJ2-2; no firm D call. CDR3 size: 11 residues. The germline gives CDR1 SGHAT, CDR2 FQNNGV. V shed 7 bases and J shed 7 bases, with 7 bases lying between them. CDR3 bases: TGTGCCAGCATTTCAATCGGGGAGCTGTTTTTT. It translates to CASISIGELFF.

This clonotype appeared a single time. The chain carries TRBV2 and TRBJ1-2, with D unclear. CDR3 length: 13 residues. V gave up 6 bases and J gave up 4 bases, with 12 bases separating them. Germline CDR1 is SNHLY and CDR2 is FYNNEI. CDR3 in amino acids: CASRAGIGYGYTF. Written as DNA, the CDR3 is TGTGCCAGCAGGGCGGGGATTGGCTATGGCTACACCTTC.

Ten or more counts support this clonotype. The gene calls are TRBV28 and TRBJ1-5; the D gene is possibly TRBD1 (5 bases). The CDR3 length is 15 residues. Germline assignment: CDR1 MDHEN and CDR2 SYDVKM. V lost 2 bases to trimming and J lost 3 bases, with 11 bases between them. In DNA form, the CDR3 reads TGTGCCAGCAGTTTAGTTGGGGCCTTCAATCAGCCCCAGCATTTT. Its translation: CASSLVGAFNQPQHF.

This clonotype was counted at least ten times. The chain joins TRBV6-5 to TRBJ1-1; D is unclear. This CDR3 is built from 14 residues. Between the trimmed V and J ends, which lost 2 bases and 0 bases, there was a span of 7 bases. Germline V gives CDR1 MNHEY, CDR2 SVGAGI. The CDR3 sequence: CASSYEGMNTEAFF. CDR3 bases: TGTGCCAGCAGTTACGAGGGAATGAACACTGAAGCTTTCTTT.

This clonotype has at least ten counts. CDR3 sequence (DNA): TGTGCTCGGACTAGCGGGAAATGGCGGGGCACCGGGGAGCTGTTTTTT. This sequence encodes CARTSGKWRGTGELFF. This chain joins TRBV30 and TRBJ2-2; 12 bases map to TRBD2. Germline V gene sequence: CDR1 GTSNPN, CDR2 SVGIG (reference sequence). CDR3 size: 16 residues.

The chain employs TRBV28 and TRBJ1-2, with D uncertain. The germline gives CDR1 MDHEN, CDR2 SYDVKM. The CDR3 has 12 residues. The V end lost 6 bases, the J end lost 4 bases, and 9 bases lay between the germline ends. CDR3 sequence: CASSATVYGYTF. The CDR3 bases are TGTGCCAGCAGCGCTACCGTCTATGGCTACACCTTC.

In its sample, this clonotype was seen a few times. The chain uses TRBV4-1 and TRBJ2-2; the D is unclear. The CDR3 has 15 amino acids. V lost 0 bases to trimming and J lost 4 bases, with 9 bases between them. Germline values: CDR1 MGHRA, CDR2 YSYEKL. This chain's CDR3 is CASSQEVLLTGELFF. CDR3 DNA: TGCGCCAGCAGCCAAGAGGTTCTACTCACCGGGGAGCTGTTTTTT.

The chain combines TRBV3-1 with TRBJ2-1; tentatively, D is TRBD2 (5 bases). The CDR3 is made up of 14 amino acids. Germline V gene lookup returns CDR1 LGHDT and CDR2 YNNKEL (reference sequence). CDR3 amino acids: CISSRSDGENEQFF. CDR3 nucleotide sequence: TGTATCAGCAGCCGGTCGGATGGGGAGAATGAGCAGTTCTTC.

The chain couples TRBV4-1 to TRBJ1-2; D is possibly TRBD1 (5 bases). The germline CDR1 and CDR2 sequences are MGHRA and YSYEKL. CDR3 length: 15 amino acids. V lost 0 bases, J lost 6 bases, and 14 bases lay in between. The CDR3 is CASSQELGAPHGYTF. CDR3 DNA sequence: TGCGCCAGCAGCCAAGAATTAGGGGCACCGCATGGCTACACCTTC.

This clonotype has a count of ten or more. The chain uses TRBV11-2 and TRBJ2-1, with 12 bases that match TRBD2. The CDR3 contains 17 residues. J gave up 5 bases and V 0 bases, and 5 bases lay outside the gene matches. Germline-derived CDR1 and CDR2 are SGHAT and FQNNGV. CDR3 sequence reads: CASSLDLGLAGNNEQFF. CDR3 in DNA: TGTGCCAGCAGCTTAGATCTAGGACTAGCGGGAAACAATGAGCAGTTCTTC.

The CDR3 nucleotides are TGTGCCACCAGTGATTTTGGCGCGGGAGTTTACAATGAGCAGTTCTTC. It encodes CATSDFGAGVYNEQFF. V usage is TRBV24-1 and J usage is TRBJ2-1, with 7 bases aligning to TRBD2. There are 16 residues in the CDR3. Trimming took 1 base from V and 4 from J; bases not matched to a gene: 6. CDR1 is KGHDR, CDR2 SFDVKD, per germline.

This clonotype was detected ten times or more. The V gene is TRBV20-1, the J gene TRBJ2-7; D might be TRBD2 (7 bases). The CDR3 runs 15 residues. Germline V gives CDR1 DFQATT, CDR2 SNEGSKA (reference sequence). Between the trimmed V and J ends, which lost 5 bases and 6 bases, there was a span of 23 bases. Written as DNA, the CDR3 is TGCAGTGCTCCCGATCGGAGGGGGGGACCCCGCGAGCAGTACTTC. Protein: CSAPDRRGGPREQYF.

Many counts were recorded for this clonotype. This chain joins TRBV12-3 or TRBV12-4 and TRBJ2-2; the match to TRBD1 covers 7 bases. J gave up 4 bases and V 7 bases, and 9 bases lay outside the gene matches. The CDR3 length is 15 residues. DNA for the CDR3: TGTGCCAGCATTGACAGGGACAGAACCACCGGGGAGCTGTTTTTT. It is translated as CASIDRDRTTGELFF.

This clonotype occurred many times. The chain recombines TRBV20-1 with TRBJ2-5; D unresolved. V lost 1 base to trimming and J lost 2 bases, with 11 bases between them. There are 14 residues in the CDR3. The germline V gene has CDR1 DFQATT and CDR2 SNEGSKA (reference sequence). The CDR3 sequence is CSARVPYLQETQYF. CDR3 sequence (DNA): TGCAGTGCTAGAGTCCCCTACTTACAAGAGACCCAGTACTTC.

This clonotype appeared many times. V and J are TRBV11-1 and TRBJ1-5, with D tentatively TRBD1 (6 bases). Germline CDR1 SGHAT, CDR2 FQDESV (reference sequence). Deletions cut 3 bases from V and 4 bases from J, with 7 bases between. This CDR3 is built from 13 residues. The CDR3, as DNA: TGTGCCAGCAGCTTCGACAGGAATCAGCCCCAGCATTTT. Residues: CASSFDRNQPQHF.

This clonotype appeared a few times. The genes are TRBV28 and TRBJ2-5; 10 nucleotides align to TRBD2. Unmatched junction bases numbered 14, after V lost 6 bases and J lost 4 bases. The CDR3 has 17 amino acids. The germline CDR1 and CDR2 sequences are MDHEN and SYDVKM. CDR3 nucleotide sequence: TGTGCCAGCAGATTAATTATCCTAGCGGGAGATGGAGAGACCCAGTACTTC. The encoded protein is CASRLIILAGDGETQYF.

This clonotype has only a few counts. The chain links TRBV11-3 to TRBJ1-5; 7 bases line up with TRBD1. The CDR3 has 16 amino acids. Looked up from germline, CDR1 is SGHNT and CDR2 is YENEEA. V shed 5 bases, J shed 1 base, and the junction held 8 bases outside the gene matches. CDR3 sequence (DNA): TGTGCCAGCAGCAAAGCCCGACAGGGAAGCAATCAGCCCCAGCATTTT. Amino acids: CASSKARQGSNQPQHF.

The V gene is TRBV20-1, the J gene TRBJ2-3; 13 nucleotides match TRBD2. The germline gives CDR1 DFQATT, CDR2 SNEGSKA (reference sequence). The CDR3 extends over 14 amino acids. Losses at the gene ends were 5 bases for V and 10 bases for J; bases not matched to a gene: 9. The CDR3 DNA sequence: TGCAGTGCTCAAGGACTAGCGGGAGAGGATTCGCAGTATTTT. Translating gives CSAQGLAGEDSQYF.

This clonotype was seen a handful of times. The chain couples TRBV4-1 to TRBJ2-7; 7 positions agree with TRBD1. The CDR3 consists of 15 residues. Germline CDR1 is MGHRA and CDR2 is YSYEKL. The J segment lost 4 bases and the V segment lost 1 base, leaving 7 bases of the junction unmatched. The CDR3 DNA sequence: TGCGCCAGCAGCCAAGTCCCGGGACAGATTTACGAGCAGTACTTC. Translation gives CASSQVPGQIYEQYF.

The V call is TRBV6-2 or TRBV6-3, the J call TRBJ1-1; D is unresolved. This CDR3 region has 13 residues. The germline V and J ends were trimmed by 6 bases and 7 bases, with 15 bases remaining between them. The germline gives CDR1 MNHEY, CDR2 SVGEGT. The DNA of the CDR3 is TGTGCCAGCAGCTACCCCGATAGACATGAAGCTTTCTTT. Translation gives CASSYPDRHEAFF.

This clonotype was recorded at least ten times. The rearrangement uses TRBV20-1 and TRBJ1-4; D gene ambiguous. The CDR3 sequence is 13 residues long. Per germline, CDR1 DFQATT and CDR2 SNEGSKA (reference sequence). V lost 4 bases, J lost 8 bases, and 14 bases lay in between. The CDR3 nucleotides are TGCAGTGCTATGATAAGGAGGCAGGAAAAACTGTTTTTT. Its protein product is CSAMIRRQEKLFF.